These 17 T cell receptor beta chains share one sample of origin, sequenced in a study of T cells after yellow fever vaccination (dated by TCRdb to between 2018 and 2021). Library preparation employed 5' RACE. This sample was sequenced with an Illumina NovaSeq 6000. TCRdb applied fastp at Q25 and MiXCR to the public reads, then kept only in-frame beta chains. Identical CDR3 proteins give one entry, which carries the most common genes and DNA. This sample is represented by under 500,000 distinct CDR3 sequences; approximately 18% of them were singletons. Over 15% of the sample lies in the top ten. This specimen's treatment or condition label, per the study, means: live attenuated yellow fever vaccine strain. Sequencing used PBMCs, obtained before the yellow fever booster vaccination. The receptors come from a man in his late teens or twenties who received the YFV17D yellow fever vaccine.

This clonotype was found a few times. This chain links TRBV7-8 with TRBJ2-3; D unclear. V shed 5 bases and J shed 11 bases, with 14 bases lying between them. The CDR3 is made up of 12 amino acids. Germline V CDR1 and CDR2: SGHVS, FQNEAQ. In DNA form, the CDR3 reads TGTGCCAGCAGCCTTGGGAATATCGAGCAGTATTTT. Protein: CASSLGNIEQYF.

This chain joins TRBV5-1 and TRBJ1-4; a possible D gene is TRBD1 (6 bases). The CDR3 has 15 amino acids. V was trimmed by 0 bases and J by 0 bases, leaving 6 bases between them. Germline values: CDR1 SGHRS, CDR2 YFSETQ. CDR3 DNA: TGCGCCAGCAGCTTGGCAGGGGCAACTAATGAAAAACTGTTTTTT. Residues: CASSLAGATNEKLFF.

V gene TRBV7-2 combines with J gene TRBJ2-1; a possible D gene is TRBD2 (7 bases). This CDR3 region has 16 residues. The V gene lost 4 bases and the J gene lost 10 bases, with 23 bases spanning the gap. Germline V gives CDR1 SGHTA, CDR2 FQGNSA. CDR3 sequence reads: CASSSRGGGKLQEQFF. In nucleotides, the CDR3 is TGTGCCAGCAGCTCCCGAGGGGGGGGGAAGTTGCAGGAGCAGTTCTTC.

The V call is TRBV5-1, the J call TRBJ2-6; 8 bases are shared with TRBD1. CDR1 is SGHRS, CDR2 YFSETQ, per germline. The CDR3 contains 18 residues. V lost 4 bases to trimming and J lost 1 base; unmatched junction nucleotides: 10. The CDR3 loop reads CASSPQTGVVSGANVLTF. The CDR3 nucleotides read TGCGCCAGCAGCCCCCAGACAGGGGTAGTGTCTGGGGCCAACGTCCTGACTTTC.

This clonotype was observed a few times. The rearrangement joins TRBV7-2 to TRBJ2-5; D might be TRBD1 (5 bases). The CDR3 has 15 amino acids. Germline V lookup: CDR1 SGHTA, CDR2 FQGNSA. V lost 1 base to trimming and J lost 10 bases, with 19 bases between them. CDR3 residues: CASSLVAYKWGGQYF. CDR3 coding DNA: TGTGCCAGCAGCTTAGTCGCGTACAAGTGGGGCGGCCAGTACTTC.

The rearrangement uses TRBV12-3 or TRBV12-4 and TRBJ2-5; a possible D gene is TRBD2 (7 bases). Trimming shortened V by 8 bases and J by 2 bases, and 18 bases separated the two germline ends. This CDR3 comprises 15 residues. CDR3 nucleotides: TGTGCCAGCGGCGATAGGGGGGGCTGGCAAGAGACCCAGTACTTC. Amino acid sequence: CASGDRGGWQETQYF.

The sample holds a few counts of this clonotype. The chain combines TRBV2 with TRBJ2-7; D might be TRBD2 (5 bases). Between the trimmed V and J ends, which lost 6 bases and 5 bases, there was a span of 11 bases. Per germline, CDR1 SNHLY and CDR2 FYNNEI. This CDR3 is 12 amino acids long. The chain's CDR3 is CASRPTRDEQYF. In nucleotides, the CDR3 is TGTGCCAGCAGGCCTACTAGGGACGAGCAGTACTTC.

This clonotype turned up a few times. CDR3 protein: CASSGGVNTGELFF. For the CDR3, the DNA is TGCGCCAGCAGCGGGGGAGTGAACACCGGGGAGCTGTTTTTT. The genes are TRBV5-1 and TRBJ2-2; the D call may be TRBD1 or TRBD2 (5 bases each). CDR1 and CDR2 from the germline V gene are SGHRS and YFSETQ. Deletions cut 4 bases from V and 1 base from J, with 8 bases between. The CDR3 runs 14 residues.

This chain connects TRBV5-5 to TRBJ2-7; a possible D gene is TRBD1 (5 bases). CDR1 SGHKS and CDR2 YYEKEE come from the germline V gene (reference sequence). Between the trimmed V and J ends, which lost 1 base and 6 bases, there was a span of 11 bases. The CDR3 has 13 amino acids. The DNA of the CDR3 is TGTGCCAGCAGCTTGATTAGGGGTCGCGAGCAGTACGTC. It codes for CASSLIRGREQYV.

This clonotype was counted between two and nine times. The chain joins TRBV24-1 to TRBJ2-2; D is undetermined. Germline lookup yields CDR1 KGHDR and CDR2 SFDVKD. The CDR3 has 12 amino acids. Deletions cut 3 bases from V and 9 bases from J, with 7 bases between. The CDR3 loop is CATSDTSRELFF. The CDR3 nucleotides are TGTGCCACCAGTGATACCTCGAGGGAGCTGTTTTTT.

V is TRBV6-5 and J is TRBJ2-1, with 8 nucleotides matching TRBD2. The CDR3 has 15 residues. Germline CDR1 is MNHEY and CDR2 is SVGAGI. V lost 2 bases and J lost 9; bases outside the gene matches: 9. This chain's CDR3 is CASSYRGGLIGEQFF. The CDR3 DNA reads TGTGCCAGCAGTTACCGGGGGGGGCTTATTGGTGAGCAGTTCTTC.

This clonotype was observed a handful of times. The chain uses TRBV27 and TRBJ2-7; 9 bases agree with TRBD1. V trimming: 5 bases; J trimming: 0 bases; junction bases outside the gene matches: 11. The CDR3 runs to 17 residues. From germline, CDR1 is MNHEY and CDR2 SMNVEV (reference sequence). CDR3 nucleotides: TGTGCCAGCAGTCCGTGGCACAGGGGGCTAAGCTCCTACGAGCAGTACTTC. Translation gives CASSPWHRGLSSYEQYF.

The chain is built from TRBV13 and TRBJ2-7; D remains unclear. Trimming cost V 5 bases and J 2 bases, with 13 bases left between them. Germline V gene sequence: CDR1 PRHDT, CDR2 FYEKMQ (reference sequence). The CDR3 runs 14 residues. The CDR3 bases are TGTGCCAGCAGCCCAGATAGGGCCCCCTACGAGCAGTACTTC. It translates to CASSPDRAPYEQYF.

This clonotype was counted only a few times. This chain links TRBV7-9 with TRBJ2-6, with D possibly matching TRBD1 (6 bases). The CDR3 runs to 18 residues. Deletions cut 4 bases from V and 0 bases from J, with 16 bases between. CDR1 and CDR2 from the germline V gene are SEHNR and FQNEAQ (reference sequence). CDR3 protein: CASSSLGHRTSGANVLTF. The CDR3 DNA reads as TGTGCCAGCAGCTCCCTGGGACATAGAACCTCTGGGGCCAACGTCCTGACTTTC.

The chain couples TRBV7-6 to TRBJ2-5; D is undetermined. Germline CDR1 reads SGHVS; CDR2 reads FNYEAQ. The CDR3 extends over 16 amino acids. Trimming removed 3 bases from V and 5 bases from J, with 19 bases in between. This CDR3 is CASSFWSVQLGETQYF. CDR3 coding DNA: TGTGCCAGCAGCTTCTGGAGCGTTCAGCTGGGGGAGACCCAGTACTTC.

This clonotype turned up a few times. This chain connects TRBV6-2 or TRBV6-3 to TRBJ2-7; maybe TRBD2 (5 bases). Trimming shortened V by 4 bases and J by 7 bases, and 11 bases separated the two germline ends. Germline V lookup: CDR1 MNHEY, CDR2 SVGEGT. This CDR3 has 12 amino acids. The CDR3 loop reads CASSFPGKEQYF. Here the CDR3 DNA reads TGTGCCAGCAGTTTCCCCGGGAAAGAGCAGTACTTC.

A few counts support this clonotype. The chain has TRBV7-8 and TRBJ2-6; perhaps TRBD1 as D (6 bases). Deletions cut 2 bases from V and 2 bases from J, with 10 bases between. Per the germline V gene, CDR1 is SGHVS and CDR2 is FQNEAQ. This CDR3 is built from 16 residues. Written as DNA, the CDR3 is TGTGCCAGCAGCTTACCGGCAGGGGCTGGGGCCAACGTCCTGACTTTC. The encoded protein is CASSLPAGAGANVLTF.